The 19 T cell receptor beta chains listed next were all sequenced from one sample in a study of a mutant IDH1 vaccine in newly diagnosed glioma. This table comes from immunoSEQ multiplex PCR, and its TCRdb copy is limited to in-frame clones, with some not included. Among some 33,000 clones listed, 78% were seen once. These receptors lack a known antigen. Regarding time point: week 11, during vaccination. It was 300 ug of mutant IDH1 20-mer peptide that made up each vaccine dose, given with topical imiquimod. The sample consisted of PBMCs, taken from a glioma patient whose treatment included an IDH1 peptide vaccine. These receptors were obtained from a man aged 30 to 39 with glioma.

This sequence joins TRBV2 and TRBJ1-4; TRBD1 matches at 11 bases. CDR3 length: 15 residues. Germline CDR1 SNHLY, CDR2 FYNNEI. J gave up 3 bases and V 6 bases, and 3 bases lay outside the gene matches. This CDR3 reads CASRDRGHSNEKLFF. The CDR3 nucleotides read TGTGCCAGCAGGGACAGGGGGCACTCTAATGAAAAACTGTTTTTT.

V is TRBV6-1 and J is TRBJ1-6; D unresolved. The CDR3 is 13 residues long. Germline CDR1 reads MNHNS; CDR2 reads SASEGT. The germline V and J ends were trimmed by 4 bases and 5 bases, with 6 bases remaining between them. The CDR3 DNA follows: TGTGCCAGCAGTGGACGGGATAATTCACCCCTCCACTTT. As protein: CASSGRDNSPLHF.

The V call is TRBV2, the J call TRBJ1-2; 7 nucleotides match TRBD1. The CDR3 has 13 residues. Trimming cost V 5 bases and J 5 bases; bases outside gene matches: 5. Germline V gene sequence: CDR1 SNHLY, CDR2 FYNNEI. The CDR3 is CASSPDRVYGYTF. CDR3 in DNA: TGTGCCAGCAGTCCCGACAGGGTATATGGCTACACCTTC.

With respect to this clone: An end of the junction differs from the germline gene, which may be a read error. The V call is TRBV11-2, the J call TRBJ1-6; D is unclear. Per germline, CDR1 SGHAT and CDR2 FQNNGV. The CDR3 length is 14 residues. This chain's CDR3 is CASSLLSGDSPLHF. The CDR3 DNA reads TGTGCCAGCAGCTTACTTAGCGGAGATTCCCCCCTCCACTTT.

This chain uses TRBV30 with TRBJ2-5; TRBD2 matches 8 bases. The CDR3 is 15 residues long. Germline loops: CDR1 GTSNPN, CDR2 SVGIG (reference sequence). V lost 5 bases, J lost 2 bases, and 10 bases stayed unmatched. Here the CDR3 reads CAWESGSAEQETQYF. In DNA, the CDR3 is TGTGCCTGGGAGAGCGGGAGTGCGGAGCAAGAGACCCAGTACTTC. Full variable domain (rest looked up from reference TRBV30 and TRBJ2-5): SQTIHQWPATLVQPVGSPLSLECTVEGTSNPNLYWYRQAAGRGLQLLFYSVGIGQISSEVPQNLSASRPQDRQFILSSKKLLLSDSGFYLCAWESGSAEQETQYFGPGTRLLVL.

The chain uses TRBV2 and TRBJ1-6; D not resolved. The germline V and J ends were trimmed by 4 bases and 7 bases, with 14 bases remaining between them. The CDR3 consists of 15 residues. Germline CDR1 and CDR2: SNHLY and FYNNEI. The CDR3 DNA reads as TGTGCCAGCAGTGCATGGGGTTCGGGCAATTCACCCCTCCACTTT. Its translation: CASSAWGSGNSPLHF.

This clone is a singleton in its sample. The gene calls are TRBV6-4 and TRBJ2-2, with D possibly matching TRBD2 (5 bases). The CDR3 totals 13 residues. Germline lookup yields CDR1 MRHNA and CDR2 SNTAGT. V lost 3 bases, J lost 6 bases, and 8 bases lay in between. DNA for the CDR3: TGTGCCAGCAGTGAGGAGGCTCCCGGGGAGCTGTTTTTT. It encodes CASSEEAPGELFF.

The chain links TRBV11-1 to TRBJ2-7; 7 positions match TRBD1. Trimming removed 5 bases from V and 0 bases from J; junction bases left unmatched: 7. The germline CDR1 and CDR2 sequences are SGHAT and FQDESV (reference sequence). This CDR3 contains 15 residues. Here the CDR3 DNA reads TGTGCCAGCAGCCCAACGGCAGGGGGCTCCTACGAGCAGTACTTC. Translation: CASSPTAGGSYEQYF. Complete variable domain (other parts from reference TRBV11-1 and TRBJ2-7): EAEVAQSPRYKITEKSQAVAFWCDPISGHATLYWYRQILGQGPELLVQFQDESVVDDSQLPKDRFSAERLKGVDSTLKIQPAELGDSAMYLCASSPTAGGSYEQYFGPGTRLTVT.

This clone was observed a handful of times. This sequence joins TRBV5-4 and TRBJ1-1; a possible D gene is TRBD1 (5 bases). Trimming left V 4 bases short and J 2 bases short, with 15 bases between. The CDR3 covers 15 residues. Germline loops: CDR1 SGHNT, CDR2 YYREEE (reference sequence). CDR3 loop: CASSPPSGTNTEAFF. DNA of the CDR3: TGTGCCAGCAGCCCGCCCTCCGGGACCAACACTGAAGCTTTCTTT.

V and J are TRBV5-6 and TRBJ2-7, with TRBD2 identical over 12 bases. V shed 0 bases and J 4 bases; nucleotides not matched to a gene: 5. Germline CDR1 and CDR2: SGHDT and YYEEEE. This CDR3 is built from 16 residues. CDR3 bases: TGTGCCAGCAGCTTGGCCCTAGCGGGGGGGTTTTACGAGCAGTACTTC. Amino acid sequence: CASSLALAGGFYEQYF. The full variable domain, with the rest looked up from reference TRBV5-6 and TRBJ2-7, is DAGVTQSPTHLIKTRGQQVTLRCSPKSGHDTVSWYQQALGQGPQFIFQYYEEEERQRGNFPDRFSGHQFPNYSSELNVNALLLGDSALYLCASSLALAGGFYEQYFGPGTRLTVT.

The chain couples TRBV30 to TRBJ2-2; 8 bases are shared with TRBD1. The CDR3 is 16 residues long. Germline V lookup: CDR1 GTSNPN, CDR2 SVGIG (reference sequence). Trimming cost V 1 base and J 3 bases; bases outside gene matches: 7. Here the CDR3 reads CAWSAQDRVDTGELFF. The CDR3 region has the DNA TGTGCCTGGAGTGCCCAGGACAGGGTGGACACCGGGGAGCTGTTTTTT.

The V and J genes are TRBV7-8 and TRBJ2-7; no reliable D call. CDR1 and CDR2 (germline): SGHVS, FQNEAQ. The CDR3 loop spans 13 amino acids. V gave up 1 base and J gave up 1 base, with 5 bases separating them. Written as DNA, the CDR3 is TGTGCCAGCAGCTTAGTTTTTTCCTACGAGCAGTACTTC. Protein: CASSLVFSYEQYF. Full variable domain (missing parts from reference TRBV7-8 and TRBJ2-7): GAGVSQSPRYKVAKRGQDVALRCDPISGHVSLFWYQQALGQGPEFLTYFQNEAQLDKSGLPSDRFFAERPEGSVSTLKIQRTQQEDSAVYLCASSLVFSYEQYFGPGTRLTVT.

The chain carries TRBV30 and TRBJ1-1; D is unresolved. V lost 4 bases and J lost 7, with 10 bases in between. This CDR3 spans 11 amino acids. Germline values: CDR1 GTSNPN, CDR2 SVGIG (reference sequence). In DNA form, the CDR3 reads TGTGCCTGGACCCAGCTCCTTGAAGCTTTCTTT. It codes for CAWTQLLEAFF.

The chain employs TRBV4-1 and TRBJ2-3; TRBD1 aligns across 8 bases. Germline V CDR1 and CDR2: MGHRA, YSYEKL. Unmatched junction bases numbered 8, after V lost 1 base and J lost 5 bases. The CDR3 sequence is 16 residues long. The CDR3 DNA reads TGCGCCAGCAGCCAAGTATGGCAGGGGGCAGGAGATACGCAGTATTTT. Translating it yields CASSQVWQGAGDTQYF.

This clone was seen only a few times. This chain links TRBV13 with TRBJ1-1; 8 nucleotides match TRBD1. CDR3 length: 14 residues. Per germline, CDR1 PRHDT and CDR2 FYEKMQ (reference sequence). With 5 bases clipped from V and 1 base from J, the junction kept 3 bases outside the gene matches. This CDR3 reads CASSTQGGNTEAFF. The DNA of the CDR3 is TGTGCCAGCAGCACACAGGGGGGGAACACTGAAGCTTTCTTT.

The V and J genes are TRBV2 and TRBJ1-5; no definite D call. Germline V gene sequence: CDR1 SNHLY, CDR2 FYNNEI. The CDR3 spans 17 residues. The V end lost 5 bases, the J end lost 2 bases, and 19 bases lay between the germline ends. The chain's CDR3 is CASSSLMGWVGNQPQHF. The CDR3 coding sequence is TGTGCCAGCAGTAGTTTAATGGGGTGGGTGGGCAATCAGCCCCAGCATTTT.

This clone was seen once. The J gene is TRBJ2-7, the V gene TRBV30, with 8 bases identical to TRBD1. CDR3 length: 13 residues. V dropped 1 base and J dropped 7; count of bases not matched to a gene: 6. Germline V gene lookup returns CDR1 GTSNPN and CDR2 SVGIG (reference sequence). The CDR3, as DNA: TGTGCCTGGAGTGGGGGACAGGCGGGAGAGCAGTACTTC. Its protein product is CAWSGGQAGEQYF.

The chain uses TRBV28 and TRBJ2-7, with D maybe TRBD1 (5 bases). V gave up 7 bases and J gave up 0 bases, with 10 bases separating them. Germline CDR1 is MDHEN and CDR2 is SYDVKM. The length of the CDR3 is 13 residues. CDR3 DNA sequence: TGTGCCAGCACCCAGGGCCTCTCCTACGAGCAGTACTTC. Translating it yields CASTQGLSYEQYF.

The chain combines TRBV28 with TRBJ2-3; TRBD2 agrees at 9 bases. The J segment lost 1 base and the V segment lost 4 bases, leaving 6 bases of the junction unmatched. CDR3 length equals 16 residues. Germline loops: CDR1 MDHEN, CDR2 SYDVKM. The CDR3 is CASSYPQRGGTDTQYF. CDR3 nucleotide sequence: TGTGCCAGCAGTTACCCTCAGCGGGGGGGCACAGATACGCAGTATTTT.